Below are 27 T cell receptor beta chains sequenced from a single sample in a study of T cells after yellow fever vaccination. TCRdb re-called the 5' RACE reads with MiXCR, one entry per CDR3 protein. The sample has roughly 310,000 distinct CDR3 sequences, about 3.5% seen once; the top ten hold roughly a quarter. The source material was PBMCs, sampled on the day of the yellow fever booster vaccination. The receptors here all came from a man between 18 and 35 years old who received the YFV17D yellow fever vaccine.

This clonotype came up a few times. V and J are TRBV4-1 and TRBJ2-7; D remains unclear. CDR3 size: 14 residues. V was cut by 3 bases and J by 2 bases, with 11 bases left in between. CDR1 MGHRA and CDR2 YSYEKL come from the germline V gene. The CDR3 sequence is CASSHPGQAYEQYV. The DNA of the CDR3 is TGCGCCAGCAGCCACCCGGGCCAGGCCTACGAGCAGTACGTC.

There are many counts of this clonotype. V gene TRBV4-1 combines with J gene TRBJ2-7; 9 positions agree with TRBD1. CDR1 and CDR2 (germline): MGHRA, YSYEKL. The CDR3 is 12 amino acids. Germline trimming cut 6 bases from V and 7 bases from J; bases unmatched to any gene: 4. The CDR3 sequence: CASRDRGKEQYF. In nucleotides, the CDR3 is TGCGCCAGCAGGGACAGGGGTAAAGAGCAGTACTTC.

This clonotype was picked up a small number of times. The V gene is TRBV4-1, the J gene TRBJ1-2; no clear D gene. This CDR3 is built from 14 residues. Germline V gene data show CDR1 as MGHRA and CDR2 as YSYEKL. Deletions cut 1 base from V and 3 bases from J, with 9 bases between. In nucleotides, the CDR3 is TGCGCCAGCAGCCAAGTAGGACGGTACTATGGCTACACCTTC. Amino acid sequence: CASSQVGRYYGYTF.

The sample holds a few counts of this clonotype. This rearrangement joins TRBV12-3 or TRBV12-4 to TRBJ2-3; TRBD2 might be the D (5 bases). Trimming removed 6 bases at V and 5 bases at J, with 6 bases between. This CDR3 is built from 11 residues. The CDR3, as DNA: TGTGCCAGCAGGGGAGAAGATACGCAGTATTTT. It codes for CASRGEDTQYF.

This clonotype was counted at least ten times. V usage is TRBV12-3 or TRBV12-4 and J usage is TRBJ2-1; TRBD2 matches at 8 bases. The CDR3 totals 13 residues. The V gene end was trimmed by 8 bases and the J gene end by 8 bases; junction bases not matched to a gene: 8. In DNA form, the CDR3 reads TGTGCCAGCCTACGGGGGGGCTTGGATGAGCAGTTCTTC. Protein product: CASLRGGLDEQFF.

This rearrangement joins TRBV29-1 to TRBJ2-1; D not resolved. V was cut by 4 bases and J by 12 bases, with 19 bases left in between. The CDR3 consists of 13 residues. Germline-derived CDR1 and CDR2 are SQVTM and ANQGSEA. The CDR3 protein is CSVVPDGRLGQFF. The CDR3 DNA sequence: TGCAGCGTTGTCCCGGACGGAAGGCTAGGGCAGTTCTTC.

The DNA of the CDR3 is TGTGCCAGCAGCTTAAGTCCAGAGCAGACCCAGTACTTC. Translated: CASSLSPEQTQYF. The chain combines TRBV7-2 with TRBJ2-5; D not resolved. This CDR3 has 13 amino acids. The ends were cut back, 2 bases at V and 6 bases at J, with 10 bases in the middle. Looked up from germline, CDR1 is SGHTA and CDR2 is FQGNSA.

The chain recombines TRBV10-3 with TRBJ2-3; D not resolved. Germline CDR1 ENHRY, CDR2 SYGVKD. The V end was cut by 0 bases, the J end by 6 bases, with 10 bases between. The CDR3 runs to 14 residues. CDR3 sequence reads: CAISESRLGDTQYF. The CDR3 DNA reads as TGTGCCATCAGTGAGTCGAGGCTCGGGGATACGCAGTATTTT.

A few counts support this clonotype. The rearrangement uses TRBV5-1 and TRBJ1-6; D is undetermined. This CDR3 spans 14 amino acids. Germline values: CDR1 SGHRS, CDR2 YFSETQ. V shed 1 base and J shed 9 bases, with 11 bases lying between them. CDR3 sequence reads: CASSLREGRSPLHF. CDR3 nucleotide sequence: TGCGCCAGCAGCTTGCGGGAGGGCCGTTCACCCCTCCACTTT.

This clonotype was seen many times. The chain joins TRBV27 to TRBJ2-7; D remains ambiguous. Between the trimmed V and J ends, which lost 2 bases and 6 bases, there was a span of 11 bases. This CDR3 spans 13 amino acids. CDR1 is MNHEY, CDR2 SMNVEV, per germline (reference sequence). The CDR3 is CASSLGGKGEQYF. The CDR3 DNA is TGTGCCAGCAGTTTAGGCGGAAAAGGCGAGCAGTACTTC.

This rearrangement joins TRBV29-1 to TRBJ2-3, with TRBD2 matching over 8 bases. Trimming cost V 8 bases and J 1 base; bases outside gene matches: 11. CDR1 is SQVTM and CDR2 is ANQGSEA in the germline V gene. This CDR3 is built from 15 residues. CDR3 region: CSISGTRRRTDTQYF. The CDR3 DNA sequence: TGCAGCATCTCCGGGACTAGGAGACGCACAGATACGCAGTATTTT.

This clonotype was counted many times. This chain links TRBV5-1 with TRBJ2-5; TRBD2 aligns across 13 bases. J gave up 5 bases and V 5 bases, and 6 bases lay outside the gene matches. The germline CDR1 and CDR2 sequences are SGHRS and YFSETQ. The length of the CDR3 is 15 residues. CDR3 bases: TGCGCCAGCAGTCAGACTAGCGGGGGGAGTGAGACCCAGTACTTC. As protein: CASSQTSGGSETQYF.

This rearrangement joins TRBV20-1 to TRBJ1-5; D ambiguous. This CDR3 spans 17 amino acids. CDR1 and CDR2 (germline): DFQATT, SNEGSKA (reference sequence). V shed 5 bases and J shed 5 bases, with 25 bases lying between them. The DNA of the CDR3 is TGCAGTGCTGCCCGACTTGGCAGTCTCAATCCCTATCAGCCCCAGCATTTT. Encoded protein: CSAARLGSLNPYQPQHF.

The chain has TRBV12-3 or TRBV12-4 and TRBJ2-3, with D tentatively TRBD2 (5 bases). The V end was cut by 7 bases, the J end by 2 bases, with 16 bases between. The CDR3 is made up of 15 amino acids. CDR3 sequence: CASTSGYSFTDTQYF. CDR3 sequence (DNA): TGTGCCAGCACCTCGGGGTACAGCTTCACAGATACGCAGTATTTT.

This clonotype was observed many times. The V gene is TRBV5-8, the J gene TRBJ2-2, with no clear D. This CDR3 comprises 14 residues. V gave up 1 base and J gave up 3 bases, with 7 bases separating them. CDR1 is SGHTS, CDR2 YDEGEE, per germline. In DNA form, the CDR3 reads TGTGCCAGCAGCTTGTATGGGTACACCGGGGAGCTGTTTTTT. It encodes CASSLYGYTGELFF.

This clonotype was seen repeatedly, ten times or more. The gene calls are TRBV5-1 and TRBJ2-2; 9 nucleotides align to TRBD1. This CDR3 is built from 18 residues. V shed 4 bases and J 5 bases; nucleotides not matched to a gene: 15. The germline gives CDR1 SGHRS, CDR2 YFSETQ. The CDR3 sequence: CASSGTIRSTGGTGELFF. DNA for the CDR3: TGCGCCAGCAGCGGCACTATTCGCTCGACAGGGGGGACCGGGGAGCTGTTTTTT.

This clonotype was seen many times. The chain recombines TRBV28 with TRBJ2-5, with 8 positions matching TRBD1. The CDR3 is made up of 15 amino acids. CDR1 and CDR2 (germline): MDHEN, SYDVKM. Trimming at V came to 2 bases and at J to 5 bases, leaving 7 bases not matched to a gene. Here the CDR3 DNA reads TGTGCCAGCAGTTTACCCGGACAGGGCTGGGAGACCCAGTACTTC. Translation gives CASSLPGQGWETQYF.

This clonotype appeared a few times. V is TRBV5-6 and J is TRBJ1-1; no clear D. The CDR3 spans 13 residues. Germline CDR1 SGHDT, CDR2 YYEEEE. V lost 4 bases to trimming and J lost 7 bases, with 14 bases between them. CDR3 in amino acids: CASSIPMDREAFF. The DNA of the CDR3 is TGTGCCAGCAGCATTCCAATGGACCGTGAAGCTTTCTTT.

This clonotype was seen repeatedly, ten times or more. This chain connects TRBV18 to TRBJ2-3, with 11 positions matching TRBD2. V trimming: 3 bases; J trimming: 6 bases; junction bases outside the gene matches: 8. Per germline, CDR1 KGHSH and CDR2 LQKENI. The length of the CDR3 is 16 residues. The CDR3 DNA is TGTGCCAGCTCACCCGCTTCTAGCGGGGGGAGGGATACGCAGTATTTT. It encodes CASSPASSGGRDTQYF.

Only a few counts were recorded for this clonotype. The V call is TRBV9, the J call TRBJ1-6; perhaps TRBD1 as D (5 bases). This CDR3 is 15 amino acids long. Trimming took off 1 base at V and 6 bases at J, with 11 bases between the two ends. CDR1 and CDR2 from the germline V gene are SGDLS and YYNGEE. The CDR3: CASSVSGGSNSPLHF. CDR3 sequence (DNA): TGTGCCAGCAGCGTATCGGGGGGGTCTAATTCACCCCTCCACTTT.

This clonotype was detected many times. The chain has TRBV5-5 and TRBJ2-4; D unresolved. There are 14 residues in the CDR3. Trimming pared 0 bases from V and 0 bases from J, leaving 4 bases between. In germline, CDR1 is SGHKS, CDR2 YYEKEE (reference sequence). The CDR3 region is CASSLGVAKNIQYF. The CDR3 region has the DNA TGTGCCAGCAGCTTGGGTGTAGCCAAAAACATTCAGTACTTC.

The chain employs TRBV18 and TRBJ1-2; D unresolved. V lost 2 bases to trimming and J lost 3 bases, with 13 bases between them. The CDR3 is 15 amino acids. Per germline, CDR1 KGHSH and CDR2 LQKENI. DNA of the CDR3: TGTGCCAGCTCACCAGAGGAGGAATTTTACTATGGCTACACCTTC. It yields the protein CASSPEEEFYYGYTF.

At least ten counts were recorded for this clonotype. J is TRBJ1-1 and V is TRBV7-3, with D perhaps TRBD1 (5 bases). Trimming stripped 5 bases from V and 4 bases from J, with 11 bases between. The germline V gene encodes CDR1 SGHTA and CDR2 FQGTGA. The CDR3 has 13 amino acids. Here the CDR3 reads CASSTQGITEAFF. The CDR3 DNA reads TGTGCCAGCAGCACCCAGGGTATCACTGAAGCTTTCTTT.

The genes are TRBV18 and TRBJ2-2, with TRBD1 as a possible D gene (5 bases). This CDR3 comprises 14 residues. CDR1 and CDR2 (germline): KGHSH, LQKENI. V was cut by 5 bases and J by 4 bases, with 11 bases left in between. For the CDR3, the DNA is TGTGCCAGCTCAACGCAGGGAAGCACCGGGGAGCTGTTTTTT. It codes for CASSTQGSTGELFF.

This clonotype has a count of ten or more. V usage is TRBV7-2 and J usage is TRBJ1-4; D unresolved. Between the trimmed V and J ends, which lost 0 bases and 5 bases, there was a span of 16 bases. Per germline, CDR1 SGHTA and CDR2 FQGNSA. This CDR3 is built from 17 residues. In nucleotides, the CDR3 is TGTGCCAGCAGCTTAGCAGGAGGGCCGGGGTCGAATGAAAAACTGTTTTTT. Its translation is CASSLAGGPGSNEKLFF.

This clonotype showed up many times. V and J are TRBV5-6 and TRBJ2-7; D is uncertain. Germline CDR1 and CDR2: SGHDT and YYEEEE. The V and J ends lost 2 bases and 0 bases respectively, with 6 bases between them. The CDR3 is made up of 13 amino acids. The CDR3 reads CASSLVVSYEQYF. The CDR3 nucleotides read TGTGCCAGCAGCTTAGTCGTCTCCTACGAGCAGTACTTC.

The table lists this clonotype with a few counts. This chain connects TRBV11-2 to TRBJ1-6, with 8 bases identical to TRBD1. The ends lost 5 bases at V and 9 bases at J; junction bases unmatched: 3. The CDR3 is made up of 13 amino acids. Germline V gene lookup returns CDR1 SGHAT and CDR2 FQNNGV. The CDR3 is CASSHDRGSPLHF. The CDR3 region has the DNA TGTGCCAGCAGCCACGACAGGGGTTCACCCCTCCACTTT.